This T cell receptor beta chain was sequenced during a study of blood T cell repertoires in COVID-19. On the study more broadly: There were acute and convalescent COVID-19 samples, and they came from the United States, Italy and Spain. Sources were T cells, B-cell-depleted T cells, or PBMCs; the material itself was cDNA or gDNA.

Methods used by the authors: Amplification with reference gene primers provided the estimates of nucleated cell counts. Assay: immunoSEQ multiplex PCR; the TCRdb copy retains only in-frame clones and omits some. That table gives V, J and clone size, and the DNA gave D and trimming. The repertoire includes a few hundred thousand clones, roughly 90% of them detected once, and around 3% sits in the top ten. Trimming at V came to 6 bases and at J to 2 bases, leaving 3 bases not matched to a gene. Germline V lookup: CDR1 MDHEN, CDR2 SYDVKM. The length of the CDR3 is 14 residues. This chain uses TRBV28 with TRBJ2-3, with 9 bases matching TRBD1. This TCR was sampled from a woman aged 30 to 39 with COVID-19, enrolled during active disease. Source material: peripheral blood. CDR3 in DNA: TGTGCCAGCAGGGGGACAGGGCTCACAGATACGCAGTATTTT. It codes for CASRGTGLTDTQYF.